The 16 T cell receptor beta chains listed next were all sequenced from one sample in a study of blood T cell repertoires in COVID-19. Assay: immunoSEQ multiplex PCR; the TCRdb copy retains only in-frame clones and omits some. The table records around 280,000 clones, about 89% of them present only once. Sequenced: PBMCs or T cells enriched from blood (not recorded which). Every receptor here comes from a woman aged 40 to 50 who had recovered from COVID-19.

V is TRBV7-8 and J is TRBJ1-2, with 10 nucleotides matching TRBD1. This CDR3 has 15 amino acids. V was clipped by 5 bases and J by 7 bases; unmatched bases: 10. Germline CDR1 and CDR2: SGHVS and FQNEAQ. CDR3 DNA sequence: TGTGCCAGCAGCGAACGGGACAGGGGATCCGGTGGCTACACCTTC. This gives the protein CASSERDRGSGGYTF.

This rearrangement joins TRBV7-2 to TRBJ2-7, with unresolved D. Looked up from germline, CDR1 is SGHTA and CDR2 is FQGNSA. The CDR3 is 14 residues long. Trimming took 1 base from V and 2 from J, leaving 9 bases between them. As DNA, the CDR3 is TGTGCCAGCAGCTTAGGCGCCAGGACCTACGAGCAGTACTTC. Its translation: CASSLGARTYEQYF.

This chain connects TRBV11-2 to TRBJ1-2; D uncertain. This CDR3 region has 15 residues. The germline CDR1 and CDR2 sequences are SGHAT and FQNNGV. Trimming stripped 0 bases from V and 4 bases from J, with 12 bases between. Here the CDR3 DNA reads TGTGCCAGCAGCTTAGATGAGGTGGAGGGCTATGGCTACACCTTC. Its protein product is CASSLDEVEGYGYTF.

The V and J genes are TRBV5-4 and TRBJ1-1; 7 bases agree with TRBD1. There are 14 residues in the CDR3. The V and J ends lost 4 bases and 7 bases, in that order; junction bases with no gene match: 10. Germline V lookup: CDR1 SGHNT, CDR2 YYREEE (reference sequence). The CDR3 nucleotides are TGTGCCAGCAGCGCATACCGGGACAGCCTTGAAGCTTTCTTT. Its translation is CASSAYRDSLEAFF.

V and J are TRBV14 and TRBJ1-1; D gene unclear. Germline CDR1 and CDR2: SGHDN and FVKESK. The CDR3 contains 16 residues. V shed 1 base and J shed 1 base, with 13 bases lying between them. Here the CDR3 reads CASSQGGGLPNTEAFF. The DNA for the CDR3 is TGTGCCAGCAGCCAAGGTGGCGGACTCCCGAACACTGAAGCTTTCTTT.

To note about this clone: The sample holds other DNA sequences that translate to the same CDR3. V and J are TRBV2 and TRBJ1-1; the D gene is possibly TRBD1 (5 bases). The germline gives CDR1 SNHLY, CDR2 FYNNEI. The CDR3 runs to 13 residues. V shed 6 bases and J shed 1 base, with 9 bases lying between them. The CDR3 nucleotides read TGTGCCAGCAGCCTCGACAGGAACACTGAAGCTTTCTTT. Protein: CASSLDRNTEAFF.

The rearrangement joins TRBV3-1 (or the pseudogene TRBV3-2) to TRBJ2-7, with TRBD2 identical over 13 bases. The trim removed 4 bases at V and 10 bases at J, leaving 4 bases unmatched. Germline CDR1 and CDR2: LGHDT and YNNKEL (reference sequence). The CDR3 covers 13 residues. CDR3 nucleotides: TGTGCCAGCAGCCCGGGACTAGCGGGACATCAGTACTTC. It specifies CASSPGLAGHQYF.

This sequence joins TRBV12-3 or TRBV12-4 and TRBJ1-1; D might be TRBD1 (5 bases). This CDR3 has 13 residues. V was clipped by 6 bases and J by 1 base, with 9 bases between them. The CDR3 nucleotides are TGTGCCAGCAGATGGGGGGAGAACACTGAAGCTTTCTTT. Translation: CASRWGENTEAFF.

The chain has TRBV4-1 and TRBJ2-1; 13 nucleotides match TRBD2. Germline-derived CDR1 and CDR2 are MGHRA and YSYEKL. The CDR3 contains 13 residues. V trimming: 8 bases; J trimming: 9 bases; junction bases outside the gene matches: 4. The chain's CDR3 is CASGLAGVGEQFF. The DNA for the CDR3 is TGCGCCAGCGGACTAGCGGGAGTTGGTGAGCAGTTCTTC.

In this sample, this clone turned up once. This chain joins TRBV7-6 and TRBJ2-1; TRBD2 agrees at 12 bases. The CDR3 has 18 amino acids. Germline loops: CDR1 SGHVS, CDR2 FNYEAQ. With V trimmed by 7 bases and J by 2 bases, 12 bases remained unmatched. This CDR3 reads CASMGGPSGGGPYNEQFF. For the CDR3, the DNA is TGTGCCAGCATGGGAGGCCCTAGCGGGGGGGGGCCCTACAATGAGCAGTTCTTC.

The chain links TRBV2 to TRBJ2-7, with 8 positions matching TRBD1. After removal of 3 bases from V and 0 bases from J, the junction contained 4 bases not matched to a gene. CDR3 length equals 15 residues. CDR1 is SNHLY and CDR2 is FYNNEI in the germline V gene. For the CDR3, the DNA is TGTGCCAGCAGTGACCCGGGACAGGTCTCCTACGAGCAGTACTTC. Encoded protein: CASSDPGQVSYEQYF. The entire variable domain, with the rest obtained from reference TRBV2 and TRBJ2-7, is as follows: EPEVTQTPSHQVTQMGQEVILRCVPISNHLYFYWYRQILGQKVEFLVSFYNNEISEKSEIFDDQFSVERPDGSNFTLKIRSTKLEDSAMYFCASSDPGQVSYEQYFGPGTRLTVT.

This chain links TRBV20-1 with TRBJ1-2, with D uncertain. Looked up from germline, CDR1 is DFQATT and CDR2 is SNEGSKA (reference sequence). CDR3 length: 11 residues. Deletions cut 3 bases from V and 11 bases from J, with 13 bases between. The CDR3 spells CSAREGRLYTF. In nucleotides, the CDR3 is TGCAGTGCTAGGGAGGGCAGACTGTACACCTTC.

This chain connects TRBV7-9 to TRBJ2-1, with TRBD2 matching 8 bases. Germline V CDR1 and CDR2: SEHNR, FQNEAQ (reference sequence). CDR3 length: 18 amino acids. Trimming took 2 bases from V and 5 from J; bases not matched to a gene: 14. The CDR3 here is CASSLPSGSPRGDNEQFF. Written as DNA, the CDR3 is TGTGCCAGCAGCTTACCTAGCGGGTCGCCTAGGGGGGACAATGAGCAGTTCTTC.

This clone has a handful of counts. The genes are TRBV7-3 and TRBJ2-2, with 9 bases aligning to TRBD1. V dropped 2 bases and J dropped 5; count of bases not matched to a gene: 3. CDR3 length: 15 amino acids. CDR1 and CDR2 from the germline V gene are SGHTA and FQGTGA. CDR3 in amino acids: CASSLVGQGTGELFF. CDR3 bases: TGTGCCAGCAGCTTAGTGGGACAGGGAACCGGGGAGCTGTTTTTT.

This clone was recorded only once. The chain links TRBV5-1 to TRBJ1-2; D gene uncertain. This CDR3 has 13 amino acids. The germline V gene encodes CDR1 SGHRS and CDR2 YFSETQ. V lost 3 bases to trimming and J lost 3 bases, with 9 bases between them. The CDR3: CASSYGEDYGYTF. In DNA, the CDR3 is TGCGCCAGCAGCTACGGGGAGGACTATGGCTACACCTTC.

This sequence joins TRBV2 and TRBJ2-3, with 7 bases lining up with TRBD1. The junction had 12 bases not matched to a gene; V was cut back by 4 bases and J by 8 bases. The germline CDR1 and CDR2 sequences are SNHLY and FYNNEI. The CDR3 covers 15 residues. The DNA of the CDR3 is TGTGCCAGCAGTGCAATCGACAGGGACGCGGTTACGCAGTATTTT. Protein sequence: CASSAIDRDAVTQYF.